This T cell receptor beta chain was captured by sequencing in a study of blood T cell repertoires in COVID-19. Some clones are missing from TCRdb's copy, which holds only in-frame ones; the method was immunoSEQ multiplex PCR. The sample contains 150,000 to 200,000 clones, 65% to 90% of which appear only once. Only a few counts were recorded for this clone. Germline V gene sequence: CDR1 DFQATT, CDR2 SNEGSKA (reference sequence). V was clipped by 1 base and J by 14 bases, with 9 bases between them. The CDR3 sequence is 11 residues long. Each participant's cohort was designated according to participant-reported clinical history.

The rearrangement joins TRBV20-1 to TRBJ1-6; no definite D call. This sequence originates from a woman aged 60-70 years with acute COVID-19. Input material: PBMCs or T cells enriched from blood (not recorded which). The CDR3 loop reads CSARAEGSLHF. In nucleotides, the CDR3 is TGCAGTGCTAGAGCAGAGGGATCCCTCCACTTT.